The source of this T cell receptor beta chain is a study of T cell responses to AZD1222 COVID-19 vaccine. Produced via immunoSEQ multiplex PCR; TCRdb's table is partial and in-frame only. The sample yields under 95,000 clones, approximately 90% seen once. Deletions cut 5 bases from V and 8 bases from J, with 13 bases between. This CDR3 is built from 13 residues. Germline assignment: CDR1 LNHNV and CDR2 YYDKDF (reference sequence). V usage is TRBV15 and J usage is TRBJ1-3, with a weak D call TRBD1 (5 bases). The receptor was derived from an adult in good health. The sample in question was peripheral blood, obtained on day 0 of AZD1222 vaccination. DNA of the CDR3: TGTGCCACCAGCCGGGCCCGGGGGGACACCATATATTTT. This encodes CATSRARGDTIYF.